This TCR beta chain was obtained from a study of early T cells in non-severe SARS-CoV-2 infection. Attachment of unique molecular identifiers was made to individual cDNA molecules. TCRdb re-called the 5' RACE reads with MiXCR, one entry per CDR3 protein. Among some 32,000 distinct CDR3 sequences listed, around 6.6% were seen once. V lost 7 bases to trimming and J lost 3 bases, with 6 bases between them. Germline CDR1 reads SNHLY; CDR2 reads FYNNEI. This CDR3 contains 11 residues. The sample holds many counts of this clonotype. The TCR sequence derives from an adult who was a healthcare worker with PCR-confirmed SARS-CoV-2 infection or an uninfected control (not recorded which). The sample taken for sequencing was whole blood. This chain joins TRBV2 and TRBJ2-5, with D unresolved. The CDR3 DNA follows: TGTGCCAGCAAAAGCGAAGAGACCCAGTACTTC. Translated: CASKSEETQYF.